These 11 T cell receptor beta chains came from one sample sequenced in a study. Using its own MiXCR run on the RT-PCR reads, TCRdb lists one record per CDR3 protein. Seen here are about 700,000 distinct CDR3 sequences, approximately 15% observed once, and the top ten hold about 3.9%. Sequencing was carried out using memory CD4+ T cells from blood. These receptors all come from a female donor in good health, serving as a healthy control.

This clonotype was seen ten or more times. J is TRBJ2-1 and V is TRBV6-1; TRBD2 aligns across 12 bases. CDR3 length: 15 residues. Germline V gene lookup returns CDR1 MNHNS and CDR2 SASEGT. The V segment lost 6 bases and the J segment 0 bases; nucleotides outside the gene matches: 0. The CDR3 here is CASRLAGGSYNEQFF. CDR3 nucleotides: TGTGCCAGCAGACTAGCGGGAGGCTCCTACAATGAGCAGTTCTTC.

The V call is TRBV7-2, the J call TRBJ1-2, with 7 positions matching TRBD1. Germline V gene data show CDR1 as SGHTA and CDR2 as FQGNSA. The ends lost 5 bases at V and 5 bases at J; junction bases unmatched: 5. The CDR3 is 13 amino acids. The CDR3 sequence: CASSEDRRYGYTF. The CDR3 bases are TGTGCCAGCAGCGAGGACAGGCGATATGGCTACACCTTC.

The gene calls are TRBV7-2 and TRBJ2-5; 12 bases map to TRBD1. Germline assignment: CDR1 SGHTA and CDR2 FQGNSA. V shed 4 bases, J shed 5 bases, and the junction held 8 bases outside the gene matches. This CDR3 comprises 16 residues. In DNA, the CDR3 is TGTGCCAGCAGCTCACAAGGGACAGGGGGCCGGGAGACCCAGTACTTC. Residues: CASSSQGTGGRETQYF.

This clonotype occurred many times. The chain carries TRBV12-3 or TRBV12-4 and TRBJ2-4, with 12 positions matching TRBD2. CDR3 length equals 18 residues. Trimming removed 3 bases from V and 0 bases from J; junction bases left unmatched: 6. Here the CDR3 DNA reads TGTGCCAGCAGTTTTCGACTAGCGGGGGACCTAGCCAAAAACATTCAGTACTTC. Translated: CASSFRLAGDLAKNIQYF.

The rearrangement links TRBV5-1 to TRBJ1-2; D gene uncertain. The CDR3 is made up of 16 amino acids. Germline loops: CDR1 SGHRS, CDR2 YFSETQ. V shed 0 bases and J shed 2 bases, with 14 bases lying between them. The CDR3 sequence: CASSLVGSPTNYGYTF. The CDR3 DNA sequence: TGCGCCAGCAGCTTGGTCGGCAGCCCGACCAACTATGGCTACACCTTC.

This clonotype appeared many times. This chain links TRBV5-1 with TRBJ2-1; 8 positions agree with TRBD2. Germline values: CDR1 SGHRS, CDR2 YFSETQ. V dropped 6 bases and J dropped 2; count of bases not matched to a gene: 7. This CDR3 has 15 amino acids. The CDR3 DNA sequence: TGCGCCAGCAAAATAAGCGGGGGACCCTACAATGAGCAGTTCTTC. Residues: CASKISGGPYNEQFF.

The chain uses TRBV18 and TRBJ2-7; possible D gene TRBD1, 6 bases. V lost 1 base, J lost 3 bases, and 13 bases lay in between. The germline V gene has CDR1 KGHSH and CDR2 LQKENI. The CDR3 loop spans 15 amino acids. The CDR3 loop reads CASSPQPGTHYEQYF. The CDR3 nucleotides are TGTGCCAGCTCACCACAACCCGGGACACACTACGAGCAGTACTTC.

The genes are TRBV20-1 and TRBJ2-2, with D unresolved. Germline V lookup: CDR1 DFQATT, CDR2 SNEGSKA (reference sequence). This CDR3 contains 15 residues. Trimming pared 1 base from V and 5 bases from J, leaving 14 bases between. The CDR3 reads CSARVPGCKTGELFF. The CDR3 DNA reads TGCAGTGCTAGAGTACCCGGGTGCAAGACCGGGGAGCTGTTTTTT.

Here the CDR3 DNA reads TGTGCCAGCACCCCAGGGGGCGGGGTTCCGGACACTGAAGCTTTCTTT. Residues: CASTPGGGVPDTEAFF. The V call is TRBV4-2, the J call TRBJ1-1, with TRBD1 identical over 8 bases. CDR1 is LGHNA and CDR2 is YNFKEQ in the germline V gene. The CDR3 has 16 residues. V shed 7 bases, J shed 3 bases, and the junction held 13 bases outside the gene matches.

This clonotype showed up many times. V and J are TRBV29-1 and TRBJ2-7; D possibly matches TRBD1 or TRBD2 (6 bases each). The CDR3 loop spans 13 amino acids. Looked up from germline, CDR1 is SQVTM and CDR2 is ANQGSEA. The V end lost 4 bases, the J end lost 2 bases, and 12 bases lay between the germline ends. The CDR3 DNA is TGCAGCGTTGGTGGGGGGCAGACCTACGAGCAGTACTTC. This translates into CSVGGGQTYEQYF.

There are a few counts of this clonotype. V and J are TRBV20-1 and TRBJ2-2; D gene uncertain. Germline assignment: CDR1 DFQATT and CDR2 SNEGSKA (reference sequence). CDR3 size: 14 residues. V dropped 0 bases and J dropped 6 bases, with 11 bases sitting between them. In DNA, the CDR3 is TGCAGTGCTAGAGATTCCGAATCTCCCGGGGAGCTGTTTTTT. Translation gives CSARDSESPGELFF.